This entry lists 17 T cell receptor beta chains sequenced from one sample in a study of vaccination and CD4 T cells after COVID-19. What these receptors recognize is not known. Treatment described: roughly ten-day PBMC culture with coronavirus spike peptide pools or control peptides (ViraFEST assay). CD4+ T-cell collection from the unexposed donor predated the COVID-19 pandemic (2011-2018). Oncomine TCR Beta short-read sequencing was applied to DNA from cultured CD4+ T cells. From cultured CD4+ T cells, genomic DNA was extracted. In TCRdb, the PCR reads were re-called with MiXCR into one record per CDR3 protein. This table has approximately 9,300 distinct CDR3 sequences, 34% appearing once. Sample: CD4+ T cells from blood, cultured in vitro. The receptors come from a human donor in good health.

V gene TRBV2 combines with J gene TRBJ2-5, with unresolved D. CDR3 length: 14 amino acids. Per the germline V gene, CDR1 is SNHLY and CDR2 is FYNNEI. The V end lost 7 bases, the J end lost 7 bases, and 19 bases lay between the germline ends. CDR3 DNA: TGTGCCAGCAATCCCACGAGGAGCCTCGGGACCCAGTACTTC. Translated: CASNPTRSLGTQYF.

This clonotype was seen only a few times. The V gene is TRBV7-2, the J gene TRBJ2-1, with a possible D match to TRBD2 (5 bases). The CDR3 consists of 14 residues. Germline CDR1 SGHTA, CDR2 FQGNSA. V shed 2 bases and J shed 8 bases, with 13 bases lying between them. The CDR3 spells CASSLRRSRDEQFF. The CDR3 bases are TGTGCCAGCAGCTTACGGAGGTCAAGGGATGAGCAGTTCTTC.

The chain is built from TRBV7-2 and TRBJ2-5; 7 nucleotides align to TRBD2. V lost 1 base and J lost 5; bases outside the gene matches: 7. Germline assignment: CDR1 SGHTA and CDR2 FQGNSA. CDR3 length equals 15 residues. The CDR3: CASSLGGSGQETQYF. CDR3 nucleotides: TGTGCCAGCAGCTTAGGCGGGAGTGGTCAGGAGACCCAGTACTTC.

There are a few counts of this clonotype. J is TRBJ2-5 and V is TRBV6-2 or TRBV6-3; D possibly corresponds to TRBD1 (6 bases). This CDR3 region has 15 residues. Trimming left V 6 bases short and J 9 bases short, with 23 bases between. Per germline, CDR1 MNHEY and CDR2 SVGEGT. CDR3 region: CASSIRPTGQDPQYF. For the CDR3, the DNA is TGTGCCAGCAGCATCAGGCCGACAGGCCAGGATCCCCAGTACTTC.

This clonotype was observed a handful of times. V gene TRBV7-9 combines with J gene TRBJ1-1; D gene unclear. Between the trimmed V and J ends, which lost 2 bases and 0 bases, there was a span of 7 bases. CDR3 length: 14 residues. Germline V gene sequence: CDR1 SEHNR, CDR2 FQNEAQ (reference sequence). In nucleotides, the CDR3 is TGTGCCAGCAGCTTATTCAGCCTGAACACTGAAGCTTTCTTT. Translated: CASSLFSLNTEAFF.

J is TRBJ2-3 and V is TRBV11-3; 8 bases agree with TRBD1. Germline lookup yields CDR1 SGHNT and CDR2 YENEEA. The CDR3 spans 16 residues. Losses at the gene ends were 5 bases for V and 7 bases for J; bases not matched to a gene: 14. CDR3 sequence reads: CASSPTTGGLTNTQYF. In DNA form, the CDR3 reads TGTGCCAGCAGCCCTACCACAGGGGGGCTCACGAATACGCAGTATTTT.

This clonotype was counted a few times. V is TRBV6-5 and J is TRBJ1-1; D is unclear. V dropped 0 bases and J dropped 2 bases, with 4 bases sitting between them. Germline CDR1 MNHEY, CDR2 SVGAGI. The CDR3 is 13 amino acids. The CDR3 is CASSYSRNTEAFF. CDR3 nucleotide sequence: TGTGCCAGCAGTTACTCCCGCAACACTGAAGCTTTCTTT.

This clonotype came up a few times. The J gene is TRBJ2-7, the V gene TRBV6-4; TRBD2 might be the D (6 bases). Germline assignment: CDR1 MRHNA and CDR2 SNTAGT. The CDR3 is 13 residues long. Trimming pared 8 bases from V and 5 bases from J, leaving 16 bases between. The CDR3 coding sequence is TGTGCCAGCCTGTCGGGGGAGTGCGACGAGCAGTACTTC. Encoded protein: CASLSGECDEQYF.

This chain joins TRBV30 and TRBJ2-3; 9 bases align to TRBD2. V lost 5 bases, J lost 6 bases, and 3 bases stayed unmatched. From germline, CDR1 is GTSNPN and CDR2 SVGIG (reference sequence). The CDR3 sequence is 12 residues long. Here the CDR3 DNA reads TGTGCCTGGGGGACTAGCCCCGATACGCAGTATTTT. This encodes CAWGTSPDTQYF.

The V call is TRBV20-1, the J call TRBJ2-3; 8 bases match TRBD2. Trimming removed 6 bases from V and 2 bases from J; junction bases left unmatched: 7. The CDR3 length is 14 residues. Germline lookup yields CDR1 DFQATT and CDR2 SNEGSKA (reference sequence). CDR3 amino acids: CSALSGGVTDTQYF. The CDR3 nucleotides are TGCAGTGCCCTCAGCGGGGGAGTCACAGATACGCAGTATTTT.

The chain links TRBV27 to TRBJ1-5; D is unclear. Trimming cost V 2 bases and J 5 bases, with 7 bases left between them. Per the germline V gene, CDR1 is MNHEY and CDR2 is SMNVEV (reference sequence). The CDR3 spans 13 residues. The CDR3 bases are TGTGCCAGCAGTTTAATTTGGGATCAGCCCCAGCATTTT. Translating it yields CASSLIWDQPQHF.

V is TRBV7-8 and J is TRBJ2-1; D gene unclear. The CDR3 loop spans 14 amino acids. Trimming cost V 7 bases and J 1 base, with 11 bases left between them. Germline V gives CDR1 SGHVS, CDR2 FQNEAQ. CDR3 DNA: TGTGCCAGCACGTGGGGTGGTTCCTACAATGAGCAGTTCTTC. Its protein product is CASTWGGSYNEQFF. Full variable domain (outside the CDR3, taken from reference TRBV7-8 and TRBJ2-1): GAGVSQSPRYKVAKRGQDVALRCDPISGHVSLFWYQQALGQGPEFLTYFQNEAQLDKSGLPSDRFFAERPEGSVSTLKIQRTQQEDSAVYLCASTWGGSYNEQFFGPGTRLTVL.

The count of this clonotype is one. V and J are TRBV5-4 and TRBJ2-3, with 11 bases that match TRBD2. V gave up 4 bases and J gave up 0 bases; unmatched junction bases: 4. The CDR3 runs 16 residues. Looked up from germline, CDR1 is SGHNT and CDR2 is YYREEE (reference sequence). The CDR3 DNA reads as TGTGCCAGCAGCCTCCGGACTAGCGGGAGCACAGATACGCAGTATTTT. Protein product: CASSLRTSGSTDTQYF.

The chain joins TRBV20-1 to TRBJ2-7; D might be TRBD1 (6 bases). Germline V gene sequence: CDR1 DFQATT, CDR2 SNEGSKA (reference sequence). The ends were cut back, 5 bases at V and 2 bases at J, with 13 bases in the middle. CDR3 length: 13 residues. The CDR3 loop is CSAHRDTTYEQYF. CDR3 DNA sequence: TGCAGTGCTCACCGGGACACAACCTACGAGCAGTACTTC.

The chain carries TRBV7-9 and TRBJ1-1; D is ambiguous. The CDR3 length is 13 residues. The ends were cut back, 1 base at V and 4 bases at J, with 7 bases in the middle. The germline V gene encodes CDR1 SEHNR and CDR2 FQNEAQ (reference sequence). CDR3 amino acids: CASSLEGSTEAFF. In nucleotides, the CDR3 is TGTGCCAGCAGCTTAGAGGGTTCCACTGAAGCTTTCTTT.

This clonotype was found a few times. The chain carries TRBV2 and TRBJ2-5; D remains unclear. Germline V gene data show CDR1 as SNHLY and CDR2 as FYNNEI. V dropped 4 bases and J dropped 5 bases, with 8 bases sitting between them. The CDR3 spans 12 residues. CDR3 loop: CASSVVGETQYF. CDR3 DNA: TGTGCCAGCAGTGTGGTGGGGGAGACCCAGTACTTC.

V and J are TRBV6-2 or TRBV6-3 and TRBJ1-1; D uncertain. The CDR3 has 14 amino acids. V lost 6 bases and J 5 bases, leaving 16 bases between the germline ends. CDR1 and CDR2 (germline): MNHEY, SVGEGT. The CDR3 here is CASRPPSMATEAFF. In DNA, the CDR3 is TGTGCCAGCAGACCGCCTTCCATGGCTACTGAAGCTTTCTTT.